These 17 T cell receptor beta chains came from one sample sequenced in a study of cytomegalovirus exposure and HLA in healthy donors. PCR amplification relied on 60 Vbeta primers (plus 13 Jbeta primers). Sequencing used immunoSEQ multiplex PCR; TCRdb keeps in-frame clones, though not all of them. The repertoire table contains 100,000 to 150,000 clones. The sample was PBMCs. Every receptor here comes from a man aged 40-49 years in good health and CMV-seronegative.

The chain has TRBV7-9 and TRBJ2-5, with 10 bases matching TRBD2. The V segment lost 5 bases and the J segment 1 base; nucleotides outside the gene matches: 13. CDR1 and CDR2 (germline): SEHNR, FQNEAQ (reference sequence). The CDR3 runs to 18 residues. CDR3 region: CASSHNTPGLAIQETQYF. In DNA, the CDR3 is TGTGCCAGCAGCCATAACACCCCGGGACTAGCGATCCAAGAGACCCAGTACTTC.

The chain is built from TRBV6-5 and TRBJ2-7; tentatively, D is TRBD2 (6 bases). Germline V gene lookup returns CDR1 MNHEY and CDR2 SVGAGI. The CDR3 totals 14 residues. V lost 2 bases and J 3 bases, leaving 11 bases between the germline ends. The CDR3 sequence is CASSYARDFYEQYF. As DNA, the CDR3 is TGTGCCAGCAGTTACGCTCGGGACTTCTACGAGCAGTACTTC.

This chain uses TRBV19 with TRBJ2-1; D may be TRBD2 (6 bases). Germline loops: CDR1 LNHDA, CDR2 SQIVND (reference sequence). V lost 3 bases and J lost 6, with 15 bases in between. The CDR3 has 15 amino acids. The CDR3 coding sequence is TGTGCCAGTAGTATCGCCTCGGGACTCGTCAATGAGCAGTTCTTC. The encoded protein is CASSIASGLVNEQFF.

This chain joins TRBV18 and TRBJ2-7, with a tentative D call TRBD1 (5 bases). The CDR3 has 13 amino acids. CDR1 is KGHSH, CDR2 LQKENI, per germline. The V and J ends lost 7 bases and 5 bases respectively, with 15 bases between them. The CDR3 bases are TGTGCCAGCTTACCGACAATAGGGGACGAGCAGTACTTC. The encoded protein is CASLPTIGDEQYF.

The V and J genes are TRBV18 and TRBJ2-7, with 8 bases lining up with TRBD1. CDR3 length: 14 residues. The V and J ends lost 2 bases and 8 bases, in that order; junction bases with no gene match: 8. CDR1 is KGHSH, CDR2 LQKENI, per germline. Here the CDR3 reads CASSPIGQGNQQYF. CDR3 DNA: TGTGCCAGCTCACCAATCGGACAGGGAAATCAGCAGTACTTC.

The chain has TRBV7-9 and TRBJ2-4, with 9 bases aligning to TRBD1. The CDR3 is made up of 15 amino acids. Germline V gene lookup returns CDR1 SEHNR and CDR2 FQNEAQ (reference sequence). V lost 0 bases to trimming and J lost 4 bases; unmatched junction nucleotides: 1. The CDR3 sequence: CASSLAGQGKNIQYF. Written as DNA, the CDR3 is TGTGCCAGCAGCTTAGCGGGACAGGGTAAAAACATTCAGTACTTC. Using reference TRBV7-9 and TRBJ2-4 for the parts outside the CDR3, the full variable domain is DTGVSQNPRHKITKRGQNVTFRCDPISEHNRLYWYRQTLGQGPEFLTYFQNEAQLEKSRLLSDRFSAERPKGSFSTLEIQRTEQGDSAMYLCASSLAGQGKNIQYFGAGTRLSVL.

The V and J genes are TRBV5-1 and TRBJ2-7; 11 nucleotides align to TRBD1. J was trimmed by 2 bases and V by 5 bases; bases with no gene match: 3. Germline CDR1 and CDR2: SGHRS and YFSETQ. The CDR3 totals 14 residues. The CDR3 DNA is TGCGCCAGCAGGCCGGGACAGGGGGCCTACGAGCAGTACTTC. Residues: CASRPGQGAYEQYF. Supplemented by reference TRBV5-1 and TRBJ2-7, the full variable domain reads KAGVTQTPRYLIKTRGQQVTLSCSPISGHRSVSWYQQTPGQGLQFLFEYFSETQRNKGNFPGRFSGRQFSNSRSEMNVSTLELGDSALYLCASRPGQGAYEQYFGPGTRLTVT.

The CDR3 sequence is CASSLQGTAEAFF. The CDR3 nucleotides read TGTGCCAGCAGCTTACAGGGTACGGCTGAAGCTTTCTTT. The V and J genes are TRBV5-4 and TRBJ1-1, with D maybe TRBD1 (6 bases). V lost 2 bases to trimming and J lost 6 bases, with 11 bases between them. The CDR3 has 13 residues. Per germline, CDR1 SGHNT and CDR2 YYREEE (reference sequence).

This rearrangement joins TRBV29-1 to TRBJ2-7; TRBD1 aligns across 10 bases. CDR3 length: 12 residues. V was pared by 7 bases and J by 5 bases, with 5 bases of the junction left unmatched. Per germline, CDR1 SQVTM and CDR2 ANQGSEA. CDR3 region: CSAGQGDNEQYF. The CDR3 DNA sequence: TGCAGCGCCGGACAGGGGGACAACGAGCAGTACTTC.

CDR3 region: CASSWDRVTEAFF. In nucleotides, the CDR3 is TGTGCCAGCAGCTGGGACAGGGTTACTGAAGCTTTCTTT. The V call is TRBV7-9, the J call TRBJ1-1; the match to TRBD1 covers 9 bases. J was trimmed by 5 bases and V by 4 bases; bases with no gene match: 2. CDR3 length: 13 residues. The V gene's germline CDR1 is SEHNR and CDR2 FQNEAQ (reference sequence).

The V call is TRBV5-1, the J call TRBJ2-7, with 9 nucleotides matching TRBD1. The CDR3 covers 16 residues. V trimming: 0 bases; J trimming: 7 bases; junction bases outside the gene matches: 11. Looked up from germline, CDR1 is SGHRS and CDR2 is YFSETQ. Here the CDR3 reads CASSLVALGTGKEQYF. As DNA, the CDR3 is TGCGCCAGCAGCTTGGTGGCCTTGGGGACAGGGAAGGAGCAGTACTTC. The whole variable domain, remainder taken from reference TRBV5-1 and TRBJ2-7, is KAGVTQTPRYLIKTRGQQVTLSCSPISGHRSVSWYQQTPGQGLQFLFEYFSETQRNKGNFPGRFSGRQFSNSRSEMNVSTLELGDSALYLCASSLVALGTGKEQYFGPGTRLTVT.

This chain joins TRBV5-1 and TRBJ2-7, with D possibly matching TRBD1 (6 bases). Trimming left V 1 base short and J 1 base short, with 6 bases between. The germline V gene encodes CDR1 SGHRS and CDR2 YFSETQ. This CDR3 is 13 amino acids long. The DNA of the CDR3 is TGCGCCAGCAGCTTGACAGGGTCCTACGAGCAGTACTTC. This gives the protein CASSLTGSYEQYF.

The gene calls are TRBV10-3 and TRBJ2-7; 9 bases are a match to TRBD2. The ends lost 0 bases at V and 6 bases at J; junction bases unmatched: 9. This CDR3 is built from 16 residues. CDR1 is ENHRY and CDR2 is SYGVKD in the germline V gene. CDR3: CAISESTGLAACEQYF. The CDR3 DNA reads TGTGCCATCAGTGAGTCGACGGGACTAGCAGCCTGCGAGCAGTACTTC.

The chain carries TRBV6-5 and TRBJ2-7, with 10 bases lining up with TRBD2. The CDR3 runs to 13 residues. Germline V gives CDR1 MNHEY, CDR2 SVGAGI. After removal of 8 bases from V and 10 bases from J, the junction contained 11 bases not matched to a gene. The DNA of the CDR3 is TGTGCCAGCTCAAAAGCACTAGCGGGAAGTCAGTACTTC. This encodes CASSKALAGSQYF.

The CDR3 bases are TGTGCCAGCAGCTTAAATCCGGGGTACTACAATGAGCAGTTCTTC. Translated: CASSLNPGYYNEQFF. The chain joins TRBV11-3 to TRBJ2-1; possibly TRBD2 for D (5 bases). Germline CDR1 is SGHNT and CDR2 is YENEEA. V dropped 2 bases and J dropped 3 bases, with 11 bases sitting between them. This CDR3 contains 15 residues.

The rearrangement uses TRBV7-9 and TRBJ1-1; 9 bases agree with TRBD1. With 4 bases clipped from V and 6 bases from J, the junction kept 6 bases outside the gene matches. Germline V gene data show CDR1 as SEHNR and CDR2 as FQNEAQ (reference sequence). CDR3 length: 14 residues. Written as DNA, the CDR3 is TGTGCCAGCAGCTCCGGACAGGGGAGGGCTGAAGCTTTCTTT. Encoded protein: CASSSGQGRAEAFF.

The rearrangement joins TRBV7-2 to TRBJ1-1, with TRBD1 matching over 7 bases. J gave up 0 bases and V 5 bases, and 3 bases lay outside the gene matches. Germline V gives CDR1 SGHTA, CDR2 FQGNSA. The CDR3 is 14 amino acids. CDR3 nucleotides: TGTGCCAGCAGCCAACAGGGGATGAACACTGAAGCTTTCTTT. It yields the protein CASSQQGMNTEAFF.